Each of the 15 T cell receptor beta chains below was sequenced from the same sample in a study of cytomegalovirus exposure and HLA in healthy donors. The PCR was carried out with 60 Vbeta primers and 13 Jbeta primers. Method: immunoSEQ multiplex PCR; TCRdb's copy keeps in-frame clones and lacks some. The sample carries 130,000 or so clones, roughly 85% recorded once. The source material was PBMCs. All receptors come from a man aged 40-49 years in good health and CMV-seronegative.

The gene calls are TRBV7-2 and TRBJ1-2; 8 bases are shared with TRBD1. J gave up 3 bases and V 5 bases, and 2 bases lay outside the gene matches. The CDR3 sequence is 13 residues long. Germline V gives CDR1 SGHTA, CDR2 FQGNSA. In nucleotides, the CDR3 is TGTGCCAGCAGCGGGGACAGGCACTATGGCTACACCTTC. It codes for CASSGDRHYGYTF.

The gene calls are TRBV11-2 and TRBJ2-5, with 9 bases identical to TRBD2. The CDR3 contains 14 residues. Looked up from germline, CDR1 is SGHAT and CDR2 is FQNNGV. V lost 1 base, J lost 4 bases, and 1 base stayed unmatched. The CDR3 here is CASSLGGGAETQYF. For the CDR3, the DNA is TGTGCCAGCAGCTTAGGCGGGGGGGCAGAGACCCAGTACTTC.

The gene calls are TRBV5-5 and TRBJ2-2, with a tentative D call TRBD2 (5 bases). The length of the CDR3 is 17 residues. Trimming pared 4 bases from V and 2 bases from J, leaving 18 bases between. Germline V lookup: CDR1 SGHKS, CDR2 YYEKEE (reference sequence). DNA for the CDR3: TGTGCCAGCAGCGCCTTGATGGAGGCGACTAACACCGGGGAGCTGTTTTTT. This translates into CASSALMEATNTGELFF.

V usage is TRBV5-4 and J usage is TRBJ2-7, with D possibly TRBD1 on 5 matching bases. CDR1 and CDR2 from the germline V gene are SGHNT and YYREEE (reference sequence). The CDR3 sequence is 17 residues long. V was cut by 3 bases and J by 3 bases, with 22 bases left in between. For the CDR3, the DNA is TGTGCCAGCAGCTCTAGGCTGGGGCTACTTGATTACTACGAGCAGTACTTC. The encoded protein is CASSSRLGLLDYYEQYF.

This chain joins TRBV19 and TRBJ1-5, with D possibly being TRBD1 (5 bases). V was cut by 6 bases and J by 3 bases, with 15 bases left in between. CDR3 length equals 15 residues. Germline V lookup: CDR1 LNHDA, CDR2 SQIVND (reference sequence). The CDR3 DNA follows: TGTGCCAGTAGCCCCACGACAGTACCCAATCAGCCCCAGCATTTT. This sequence encodes CASSPTTVPNQPQHF.

The chain recombines TRBV15 with TRBJ1-1; no clear D. Per germline, CDR1 LNHNV and CDR2 YYDKDF (reference sequence). The CDR3 consists of 14 residues. Trimming removed 0 bases at V and 0 bases at J, with 5 bases between. CDR3: CATSRDRVNTEAFF. The CDR3 bases are TGTGCCACCAGCAGAGATCGGGTGAACACTGAAGCTTTCTTT.

This clone came up a few times. The chain recombines TRBV19 with TRBJ1-4; D call uncertain. CDR3 length equals 16 residues. V lost 4 bases to trimming and J lost 0 bases, with 12 bases between them. Germline V gives CDR1 LNHDA, CDR2 SQIVND (reference sequence). The CDR3 nucleotides are TGTGCCAGTAGTAAGCGGCAGGTTGCAACTAATGAAAAACTGTTTTTT. Amino acid sequence: CASSKRQVATNEKLFF. The entire variable domain, with the rest obtained from reference TRBV19 and TRBJ1-4, is as follows: DGGITQSPKYLFRKEGQNVTLSCEQNLNHDAMYWYRQDPGQGLRLIYYSQIVNDFQKGDIAEGYSVSREKKESFPLTVTSAQKNPTAFYLCASSKRQVATNEKLFFGSGTQLSVL.

The chain is built from TRBV6-6 and TRBJ2-6; 7 bases line up with TRBD1. This CDR3 spans 14 amino acids. Germline CDR1 MNHNY, CDR2 SVGAGI (reference sequence). V lost 5 bases and J lost 2; bases outside the gene matches: 0. CDR3 coding DNA: TGTGCCAGCAGTCAGGGGGCTGGGGCCAACGTCCTGACTTTC. It yields the protein CASSQGAGANVLTF.

V gene TRBV6-1 combines with J gene TRBJ1-1; D ambiguous. CDR3 length: 13 amino acids. The V end was cut by 4 bases, the J end by 8 bases, with 14 bases between. Germline CDR1 is MNHNS and CDR2 is SASEGT. CDR3 residues: CASSVPGSLEAFF. CDR3 bases: TGTGCCAGCAGTGTGCCGGGGAGTTTAGAAGCTTTCTTT.

This rearrangement joins TRBV7-9 to TRBJ2-3, with D unclear. Trimming cost V 6 bases and J 1 base, with 17 bases left between them. The length of the CDR3 is 16 residues. Germline V gene lookup returns CDR1 SEHNR and CDR2 FQNEAQ (reference sequence). The CDR3 sequence: CASSTSPLGGTDTQYF. The CDR3 bases are TGTGCCAGCAGTACGAGTCCGTTGGGCGGCACAGATACGCAGTATTTT.

This CDR3 is CASTLGSFRDRVNGYTF. CDR3 sequence (DNA): TGTGCCAGTACCCTAGGATCTTTCCGGGACAGGGTCAACGGCTACACCTTC. The chain carries TRBV19 and TRBJ1-2, with 9 bases lining up with TRBD1. This CDR3 comprises 17 residues. Unmatched junction bases numbered 20, after V lost 7 bases and J lost 8 bases. CDR1 and CDR2 (germline): LNHDA, SQIVND (reference sequence).

CDR3 protein: CASSGTSGRARGGELFF. The CDR3 DNA follows: TGTGCCAGTAGTGGAACTAGCGGGAGGGCCCGGGGCGGGGAGCTGTTTTTT. The chain uses TRBV19 and TRBJ2-2; TRBD2 agrees at 13 bases. V dropped 5 bases and J dropped 7; count of bases not matched to a gene: 10. CDR3 length equals 17 residues. Germline-derived CDR1 and CDR2 are LNHDA and SQIVND (reference sequence).

The V and J genes are TRBV29-1 and TRBJ2-7; 8 bases are a match to TRBD1. CDR1 is SQVTM and CDR2 is ANQGSEA in the germline V gene. After removal of 6 bases from V and 2 bases from J, the junction contained 15 bases not matched to a gene. This CDR3 spans 16 amino acids. This CDR3 reads CSVDKGGGQGTYEQYF. As DNA, the CDR3 is TGCAGCGTCGATAAGGGGGGAGGACAGGGCACCTACGAGCAGTACTTC.

J is TRBJ1-5 and V is TRBV4-3, with D unresolved. The CDR3 is 15 amino acids. Germline V CDR1 and CDR2: LGHNA, YSLEER. Trimming removed 3 bases from V and 1 base from J, with 10 bases in between. CDR3 loop: CASSQGRASNQPQHF. The CDR3 DNA reads TGCGCCAGCAGCCAGGGGAGGGCGAGCAATCAGCCCCAGCATTTT.

This rearrangement joins TRBV28 to TRBJ2-5; D unresolved. Germline CDR1 MDHEN, CDR2 SYDVKM. V dropped 5 bases and J dropped 9 bases, with 16 bases sitting between them. CDR3 length: 13 residues. CDR3 loop: CASSPSGGFAQYF. CDR3 sequence (DNA): TGTGCCAGCAGTCCTTCGGGTGGGTTTGCCCAGTACTTC. The variable domain in full, completed from reference TRBV28 and TRBJ2-5, reads DVKVTQSSRYLVKRTGEKVFLECVQDMDHENMFWYRQDPGLGLRLIYFSYDVKMKEKGDIPEGYSVSREKKERFSLILESASTNQTSMYLCASSPSGGFAQYFGPGTRLLVL.